Shown below are 5 T cell receptor beta chains from a single sample sequenced in a study of cytomegalovirus exposure and HLA in healthy donors (dated by TCRdb to 2016 to 2017). Libraries were made using the immunoSEQ multiplex PCR assay. The multiplex PCR relied on a mix of 60 forward primers for TCR Vbeta segments and 13 reverse primers for TCR Jbeta segments. TCRdb limited this immuneACCESS table to in-frame rearrangements with V and J called. A share of clones is missing; checked studies link under half to unresolved V genes, and the rest is unexplained. A total of fewer than 150,000 clones appear in this sample, roughly 68% of them only once. Roughly 6% of the sample is taken by the ten largest. Sequenced: PBMCs. The receptors stem from a woman aged 45-59 years in good health and CMV-seropositive.

The rearrangement links TRBV6-1 to TRBJ1-4; D not resolved. Trimming removed 3 bases at V and 12 bases at J, with 5 bases between. CDR3 length: 10 amino acids. Germline values: CDR1 MNHNS, CDR2 SASEGT. The CDR3 region is CASSDLELFF. CDR3 nucleotide sequence: TGTGCCAGCAGTGATCTTGAACTGTTTTTT.

The genes are TRBV5-4 and TRBJ2-5; 8 positions match TRBD2. The V gene's germline CDR1 is SGHNT and CDR2 YYREEE (reference sequence). There are 13 residues in the CDR3. Trimming removed 0 bases from V and 5 bases from J; junction bases left unmatched: 0. CDR3: CASSLVAGETQYF. CDR3 DNA sequence: TGTGCCAGCAGCTTGGTAGCGGGGGAGACCCAGTACTTC.

This clone was seen a handful of times. The gene calls are TRBV7-2 and TRBJ1-3, with TRBD1 as a possible D gene (6 bases). Trimming shortened V by 4 bases and J by 5 bases, and 9 bases separated the two germline ends. Germline loops: CDR1 SGHTA, CDR2 FQGNSA. The CDR3 extends over 13 amino acids. The DNA of the CDR3 is TGTGCCAGCAGCTCCCAGGGGAGAAACACCATATATTTT. Protein: CASSSQGRNTIYF.

J is TRBJ2-1 and V is TRBV4-1; possible D gene TRBD1, 5 bases. Germline V gives CDR1 MGHRA, CDR2 YSYEKL. This CDR3 is 15 amino acids long. The V gene lost 4 bases and the J gene lost 4 bases, with 14 bases spanning the gap. The CDR3 region has the DNA TGCGCCAGCAGCCGCAGCAACCAGGGATACAATGAGCAGTTCTTC. It encodes CASSRSNQGYNEQFF.

CDR3 protein: CASGGQPQHF. The CDR3 nucleotides are TGTGCCAGCGGGGGGCAGCCCCAGCATTTT. The chain is built from TRBV6-5 and TRBJ1-5; weak D call: TRBD1 (5 bases). The V end was cut by 8 bases, the J end by 7 bases, with 6 bases between. Germline lookup yields CDR1 MNHEY and CDR2 SVGAGI. The CDR3 totals 10 residues.